The 24 T cell receptor beta chains reported below all come from one sample, sequenced in a study of PD-L1 blockade in urothelial cancer. This sample's time point: peripheral blood 6 weeks after treatment start. Data came from immunoSEQ multiplex PCR; TCRdb stores just in-frame clones and leaves some out. The data contain 41,000 or so clones, 70% to 90% of them seen just once; the ten biggest clones take up approximately 2.4%. The material sequenced was PBMCs, taken around atezolizumab (anti-PD-L1) treatment. These receptor sequences come from a man aged 70 or older with urothelial cancer.

The chain is built from TRBV19 and TRBJ1-4; 7 bases map to TRBD1. Trimming removed 5 bases from V and 3 bases from J; junction bases left unmatched: 6. This CDR3 comprises 15 residues. Per the germline V gene, CDR1 is LNHDA and CDR2 is SQIVND (reference sequence). In nucleotides, the CDR3 is TGTGCCAGTAGTGGACAGGATGAGGCTAATGAAAAACTGTTTTTT. Translating gives CASSGQDEANEKLFF.

V usage is TRBV19 and J usage is TRBJ1-4; D is unresolved. Germline V gives CDR1 LNHDA, CDR2 SQIVND (reference sequence). There are 13 residues in the CDR3. V was cut by 6 bases and J by 6 bases, with 11 bases left in between. The CDR3 sequence: CASSPLGDEKLFF. CDR3 DNA sequence: TGTGCCAGTAGCCCTCTGGGAGATGAAAAACTGTTTTTT. Full variable domain (rest looked up from reference TRBV19 and TRBJ1-4): DGGITQSPKYLFRKEGQNVTLSCEQNLNHDAMYWYRQDPGQGLRLIYYSQIVNDFQKGDIAEGYSVSREKKESFPLTVTSAQKNPTAFYLCASSPLGDEKLFFGSGTQLSVL.

The chain carries TRBV18 and TRBJ2-7; 7 bases match TRBD1. Germline assignment: CDR1 KGHSH and CDR2 LQKENI. The CDR3 spans 14 residues. V trimming: 0 bases; J trimming: 5 bases; junction bases outside the gene matches: 4. CDR3 protein: CASSPPTGNHEQYF. DNA of the CDR3: TGTGCCAGCTCACCACCGACAGGGAACCACGAGCAGTACTTC.

This clone occurred a few times. The rearrangement links TRBV7-2 to TRBJ2-2, with TRBD2 identical over 14 bases. The CDR3 contains 19 residues. The V segment lost 2 bases and the J segment 4 bases; nucleotides outside the gene matches: 9. Germline values: CDR1 SGHTA, CDR2 FQGNSA. The CDR3, as DNA: TGTGCCAGCAGCTTAACCGGGACTAGCGGGAGTGTCGGCACCGGGGAGCTGTTTTTT. Its translation is CASSLTGTSGSVGTGELFF.

The V and J genes are TRBV4-2 and TRBJ1-2; D is possibly TRBD1 (5 bases). In germline, CDR1 is LGHNA, CDR2 YNFKEQ. CDR3 length: 15 amino acids. V was cut by 1 base and J by 0 bases, with 9 bases left in between. The CDR3 coding sequence is TGTGCCAGCAGCCAAGCTTCCAGGGCTAACTATGGCTACACCTTC. Amino acid sequence: CASSQASRANYGYTF.

This chain joins TRBV15 and TRBJ1-2; 9 nucleotides align to TRBD1. The CDR3 has 15 amino acids. In germline, CDR1 is LNHNV, CDR2 YYDKDF (reference sequence). The V gene end was trimmed by 3 bases and the J gene end by 7 bases; junction bases not matched to a gene: 9. The CDR3 bases are TGTGCCACCAGCAGCGCCGGGACAGGGCTGAGTGGCTACACCTTC. This gives the protein CATSSAGTGLSGYTF. The variable domain in full, with the rest retrieved from reference TRBV15 and TRBJ1-2, is DAMVIQNPRYQVTQFGKPVTLSCSQTLNHNVMYWYQQKSSQAPKLLFHYYDKDFNNEADTPDNFQSRRPNTSFCFLDIRSPGLGDTAMYLCATSSAGTGLSGYTFGSGTRLTVV.

V usage is TRBV29-1 and J usage is TRBJ2-3; 8 nucleotides match TRBD1. Germline values: CDR1 SQVTM, CDR2 ANQGSEA. Trimming removed 1 base from V and 1 base from J; junction bases left unmatched: 4. The CDR3 sequence is 15 residues long. In nucleotides, the CDR3 is TGCAGCGTTGAAGGGACAGGGTTGGGCACAGATACGCAGTATTTT. This translates into CSVEGTGLGTDTQYF.

The CDR3, as DNA: TGCGCCAGCAGCTTATCTCCTAGCGGGAGAGAATACACCGGGGAGCTGTTTTTT. The encoded protein is CASSLSPSGREYTGELFF. The chain carries TRBV5-1 and TRBJ2-2; 10 nucleotides line up with TRBD2. This CDR3 region has 18 residues. Germline lookup yields CDR1 SGHRS and CDR2 YFSETQ. J was trimmed by 3 bases and V by 2 bases; bases with no gene match: 10.

The chain carries TRBV2 and TRBJ2-7; possible D gene TRBD1, 6 bases. Trimming cost V 6 bases and J 6 bases, with 15 bases left between them. This CDR3 has 13 amino acids. Germline CDR1 and CDR2: SNHLY and FYNNEI. The DNA for the CDR3 is TGTGCCAGCAGGGGTACAGGGTCCGGCGAGCAGTACTTC. Translating gives CASRGTGSGEQYF. The entire variable domain, with the rest obtained from reference TRBV2 and TRBJ2-7, is as follows: EPEVTQTPSHQVTQMGQEVILRCVPISNHLYFYWYRQILGQKVEFLVSFYNNEISEKSEIFDDQFSVERPDGSNFTLKIRSTKLEDSAMYFCASRGTGSGEQYFGPGTRLTVT.

This rearrangement joins TRBV30 to TRBJ2-7; the D gene is possibly TRBD1 (6 bases). Germline V gene data show CDR1 as GTSNPN and CDR2 as SVGIG (reference sequence). Trimming removed 1 base at V and 1 base at J, with 11 bases between. This CDR3 spans 14 amino acids. DNA of the CDR3: TGTGCCTGGAGTGATGGGACACGATCCTACGAGCAGTACTTC. As protein: CAWSDGTRSYEQYF.

The gene calls are TRBV25-1 and TRBJ2-3; possible D gene TRBD2, 6 bases. V was clipped by 10 bases and J by 0 bases, with 20 bases between them. Germline assignment: CDR1 MGHDK and CDR2 SYGVNS. This CDR3 contains 16 residues. CDR3 in amino acids: CATTHRPGGSTDTQYF. CDR3 bases: TGTGCCACCACCCATAGGCCCGGGGGAAGCACAGATACGCAGTATTTT.

The chain uses TRBV5-8 and TRBJ1-1, with TRBD1 matching over 8 bases. The ends lost 4 bases at V and 3 bases at J; junction bases unmatched: 5. The CDR3 is 14 residues long. Germline CDR1 SGHTS, CDR2 YDEGEE. CDR3 region: CASSGGQGDTEAFF. The DNA for the CDR3 is TGTGCCAGCAGCGGAGGACAGGGTGACACTGAAGCTTTCTTT.

This chain links TRBV7-9 with TRBJ2-7; TRBD2 matches at 16 bases. CDR3 size: 16 residues. V lost 5 bases and J lost 3; bases outside the gene matches: 4. The V gene's germline CDR1 is SEHNR and CDR2 FQNEAQ (reference sequence). CDR3 nucleotides: TGTGCCAGCAGCCCGGGGACTAGCGGGAGGGTCTACGAGCAGTACTTC. It translates to CASSPGTSGRVYEQYF.

The chain recombines TRBV10-2 with TRBJ1-2, with 8 bases that match TRBD1. This CDR3 is 13 amino acids long. J gave up 8 bases and V 11 bases, and 13 bases lay outside the gene matches. Germline V CDR1 and CDR2: WSHSY, SAAADI. The CDR3 nucleotides read TGCGCCGTTCAGCCAGGACAGGGTGGGGGCTACACCTTC. Translating gives CAVQPGQGGGYTF.

DNA for the CDR3: TGTGCCAGCTCACCTGATTCGGTGCCTGAAGCTTTCTTT. Translated, it gives CASSPDSVPEAFF. This sequence joins TRBV18 and TRBJ1-1; no reliable D call. The germline CDR1 and CDR2 sequences are KGHSH and LQKENI. Trimming cost V 3 bases and J 6 bases, with 11 bases left between them. CDR3 length: 13 amino acids.

The chain couples TRBV6-5 to TRBJ1-2, with 7 bases fitting TRBD1. Unmatched junction bases numbered 9, after V lost 5 bases and J lost 6 bases. This CDR3 comprises 14 residues. Germline V gene lookup returns CDR1 MNHEY and CDR2 SVGAGI. The CDR3 nucleotides are TGTGCCAGCAGTCGGGACAGTCGAGCGAATGGCTACACCTTC. This encodes CASSRDSRANGYTF.

The chain links TRBV5-3 to TRBJ2-3; 7 bases are shared with TRBD2. TRBV5-3 falls under the ORF class, with uncertain function. J gave up 5 bases and V 8 bases, and 14 bases lay outside the gene matches. The CDR3 runs 15 residues. The CDR3, as DNA: TGTGCCAGGGGACCTACGCTAGCGGTTAGAGATACGCAGTATTTT. Its protein is CARGPTLAVRDTQYF.

The V call is TRBV5-1, the J call TRBJ1-1, with D possibly matching TRBD1 (6 bases). V lost 5 bases to trimming and J lost 7 bases, with 18 bases between them. Germline V CDR1 and CDR2: SGHRS, YFSETQ. The CDR3 covers 14 residues. The CDR3 reads CASRPGALEGEAFF. The CDR3 DNA is TGCGCCAGCAGGCCAGGGGCCCTTGAGGGTGAAGCTTTCTTT.

CDR3 protein: CASSAPGGHTEAFF. Written as DNA, the CDR3 is TGTGCCAGCAGTGCTCCAGGGGGCCACACTGAAGCTTTCTTT. The J gene is TRBJ1-1, the V gene TRBV28, with 8 bases fitting TRBD1. CDR3 size: 14 residues. Per germline, CDR1 MDHEN and CDR2 SYDVKM. Trimming took 5 bases from V and 3 from J; bases not matched to a gene: 5.

This clone was observed a handful of times. The V and J genes are TRBV5-6 and TRBJ2-2, with 10 positions matching TRBD2. V lost 7 bases to trimming and J lost 6 bases; unmatched junction nucleotides: 18. Germline V gene sequence: CDR1 SGHDT, CDR2 YYEEEE. The CDR3 totals 18 residues. CDR3 residues: CASYRDLGLAGVAGELFF. The CDR3 nucleotides read TGTGCCAGCTATAGGGACCTGGGGCTAGCGGGAGTTGCCGGGGAGCTGTTTTTT.

This chain connects TRBV6-5 to TRBJ1-3; D uncertain. Germline lookup yields CDR1 MNHEY and CDR2 SVGAGI. Trimming removed 8 bases at V and 2 bases at J, with 13 bases between. This CDR3 region has 14 residues. This chain's CDR3 is CASQLDLAGNTIYF. DNA of the CDR3: TGTGCCAGCCAGTTAGACTTAGCTGGAAACACCATATATTTT.

The chain joins TRBV9 to TRBJ2-5, with 7 nucleotides matching TRBD1. The V and J ends lost 0 bases and 5 bases, in that order; junction bases with no gene match: 7. CDR1 is SGDLS and CDR2 is YYNGEE in the germline V gene. The CDR3 covers 15 residues. CDR3 coding DNA: TGTGCCAGCAGCGTAGATGCCCAACAGGGGGAGACCCAGTACTTC. Encoded protein: CASSVDAQQGETQYF.

Only a few counts were recorded for this clone. The chain uses TRBV10-3 and TRBJ1-1; D unclear. The CDR3 is 13 residues long. From germline, CDR1 is ENHRY and CDR2 SYGVKD. The V end was cut by 10 bases, the J end by 0 bases, with 12 bases between. CDR3 sequence reads: CATGGLVNTEAFF. The CDR3 DNA reads as TGTGCCACTGGAGGTTTGGTGAACACTGAAGCTTTCTTT.

The chain links TRBV30 to TRBJ2-1, with a possible D match to TRBD1 (5 bases). V was trimmed by 3 bases and J by 8 bases, leaving 11 bases between them. The CDR3 loop spans 12 amino acids. CDR1 is GTSNPN and CDR2 is SVGIG in the germline V gene (reference sequence). The CDR3 here is CAWRKTGDEQFF. In DNA, the CDR3 is TGTGCCTGGAGGAAAACAGGCGATGAGCAGTTCTTC.